Shown below are 7 T cell receptor beta chains from a single sample sequenced in a study of cytomegalovirus exposure and HLA in healthy donors. Use of 60 Vbeta and 13 Jbeta primers characterized the PCR. Profiled with immunoSEQ multiplex PCR; TCRdb holds only in-frame clones, not every one. The sample comprises 220,000 or so clones, 75% to 90% of which are singletons, and around 3% rests with the top ten. Input material: PBMCs. The receptors come from a woman aged 40 to 50 in good health and CMV-seronegative.

The V call is TRBV6-5, the J call TRBJ2-3; 10 bases match TRBD2. In germline, CDR1 is MNHEY, CDR2 SVGAGI. The CDR3 contains 15 residues. V lost 7 bases and J lost 2; bases outside the gene matches: 6. The CDR3 spells CASNVAGGNTDTQYF. CDR3 sequence (DNA): TGTGCCAGCAATGTAGCGGGAGGAAACACAGATACGCAGTATTTT.

This sequence joins TRBV19 and TRBJ2-7; 11 bases are shared with TRBD1. V trimming: 7 bases; J trimming: 3 bases; junction bases outside the gene matches: 5. The CDR3 loop spans 14 amino acids. Germline-derived CDR1 and CDR2 are LNHDA and SQIVND (reference sequence). CDR3 region: CASTTGTGGYEQYF. CDR3 coding DNA: TGTGCCAGTACCACCGGGACAGGGGGCTACGAGCAGTACTTC.

The rearrangement uses TRBV5-4 and TRBJ1-2, with a weak D call TRBD1 (5 bases). Deletions cut 4 bases from V and 7 bases from J, with 17 bases between. CDR1 SGHNT and CDR2 YYREEE come from the germline V gene (reference sequence). CDR3 length: 14 residues. The CDR3: CASSALGGRPGYTF. Written as DNA, the CDR3 is TGTGCCAGCAGCGCCTTGGGGGGGAGGCCTGGCTACACCTTC.

V and J are TRBV4-1 and TRBJ2-2; 12 positions agree with TRBD2. The CDR3 totals 16 residues. The ends lost 5 bases at V and 5 bases at J; junction bases unmatched: 6. Per the germline V gene, CDR1 is MGHRA and CDR2 is YSYEKL. DNA for the CDR3: TGCGCCAGCAGCTCACGGACTAGCGGGATAACCGGGGAGCTGTTTTTT. Its translation: CASSSRTSGITGELFF.

V gene TRBV9 combines with J gene TRBJ1-2; 11 bases are shared with TRBD1. The CDR3 length is 17 residues. Germline assignment: CDR1 SGDLS and CDR2 YYNGEE. V dropped 4 bases and J dropped 4; count of bases not matched to a gene: 12. This CDR3 is CASSTRTGGTFPYGYTF. The DNA for the CDR3 is TGTGCCAGCAGCACCCGGACAGGGGGCACGTTTCCCTATGGCTACACCTTC.

The chain uses TRBV10-3 and TRBJ1-1, with 8 bases lining up with TRBD1. The V gene end was trimmed by 7 bases and the J gene end by 4 bases; junction bases not matched to a gene: 8. Germline V gene lookup returns CDR1 ENHRY and CDR2 SYGVKD. The CDR3 has 14 amino acids. CDR3 residues: CAIKPPDRGTEAFF. In nucleotides, the CDR3 is TGTGCCATCAAACCCCCTGACAGGGGCACTGAAGCTTTCTTT.

This clone showed up just once. This sequence joins TRBV6-1 and TRBJ1-2; D call uncertain. The germline V gene encodes CDR1 MNHNS and CDR2 SASEGT. V lost 3 bases and J 3 bases, leaving 8 bases between the germline ends. CDR3 length: 13 residues. CDR3 in amino acids: CASSDGGDYGYTF. CDR3 nucleotides: TGTGCCAGCAGTGATGGTGGAGACTATGGCTACACCTTC.